One sample yielded the 20 T cell receptor beta chains listed below, sequenced in a study of blood T cell repertoires in COVID-19. TCRdb keeps only in-frame clones here, not all; method: immunoSEQ multiplex PCR. The sample has some 150,000 clones, around 80% seen once. Sequenced sample: peripheral blood. All receptors come from a human donor in a cohort sampled during active COVID-19.

The chain combines TRBV7-3 with TRBJ1-2; TRBD1 matches at 8 bases. The CDR3 covers 14 residues. Germline trimming cut 0 bases from V and 8 bases from J; bases unmatched to any gene: 5. The V gene's germline CDR1 is SGHTA and CDR2 FQGTGA. This CDR3 reads CASSLTGQGGGYTF. CDR3 coding DNA: TGTGCCAGCAGCTTAACCGGACAGGGTGGAGGCTACACCTTC.

The J gene is TRBJ1-1, the V gene TRBV28, with 7 positions matching TRBD1. CDR1 MDHEN and CDR2 SYDVKM come from the germline V gene. This CDR3 is built from 17 residues. Trimming removed 8 bases from V and 1 base from J; junction bases left unmatched: 16. The CDR3 here is CASGNPILTGQNTEAFF. The CDR3 DNA reads as TGTGCCAGCGGAAATCCTATTTTGACAGGGCAGAACACTGAAGCTTTCTTT.

The chain is built from TRBV6-5 and TRBJ1-5; no clear D gene. CDR1 and CDR2 from the germline V gene are MNHEY and SVGAGI. CDR3 length equals 15 residues. V lost 6 bases and J 5 bases, leaving 17 bases between the germline ends. CDR3 sequence: CASSAAWESHQPQHF. CDR3 in DNA: TGTGCCAGCAGCGCCGCATGGGAGTCTCATCAGCCCCAGCATTTT.

The chain couples TRBV27 to TRBJ1-5; TRBD1 aligns across 9 bases. Trimming cost V 3 bases and J 4 bases; bases outside gene matches: 1. Germline loops: CDR1 MNHEY, CDR2 SMNVEV (reference sequence). The CDR3 is 14 amino acids. CDR3 DNA sequence: TGTGCCAGCAGTTTTGGACAGGGGAATCAGCCCCAGCATTTT. Protein: CASSFGQGNQPQHF.

The V gene is TRBV5-1, the J gene TRBJ1-1, with a weak D call TRBD1 (5 bases). The V and J ends lost 1 base and 0 bases respectively, with 13 bases between them. There are 16 residues in the CDR3. Germline V gene data show CDR1 as SGHRS and CDR2 as YFSETQ. The CDR3 nucleotides read TGCGCCAGCAGCTTGAATCCAGGGTCCATGAACACTGAAGCTTTCTTT. It is translated as CASSLNPGSMNTEAFF. The whole variable domain, filled in from reference TRBV5-1 and TRBJ1-1, reads KAGVTQTPRYLIKTRGQQVTLSCSPISGHRSVSWYQQTPGQGLQFLFEYFSETQRNKGNFPGRFSGRQFSNSRSEMNVSTLELGDSALYLCASSLNPGSMNTEAFFGQGTRLTVV.

This chain joins TRBV29-1 and TRBJ2-5; possibly TRBD1 for D (6 bases). Between the trimmed V and J ends, which lost 7 bases and 0 bases, there was a span of 12 bases. This CDR3 comprises 13 residues. Germline V gene lookup returns CDR1 SQVTM and CDR2 ANQGSEA. The CDR3 here is CSAADRYQETQYF. The CDR3 DNA reads TGCAGCGCCGCGGACAGATACCAAGAGACCCAGTACTTC.

This clone was seen only once. The J gene is TRBJ2-3, the V gene TRBV5-1, with TRBD2 identical over 9 bases. Germline-derived CDR1 and CDR2 are SGHRS and YFSETQ. V shed 1 base and J 0 bases; nucleotides not matched to a gene: 0. The CDR3 totals 15 residues. Here the CDR3 reads CASSLTSGSTDTQYF. In DNA form, the CDR3 reads TGCGCCAGCAGCTTGACTAGCGGGAGCACAGATACGCAGTATTTT.

The V gene is TRBV21-1, the J gene TRBJ1-5; no DNA check was done on the table's D call, TRBD1. TRBV21-1 represents a pseudogene. The CDR3 runs 16 residues. CDR3 amino acids: CASSTSTGRSNQPQHF. In DNA, the CDR3 is TGTGCCAGCAGCACTTCGACAGGGAGAAGCAATCAGCCCCAGCATTTT.

This clone was observed a few times. The V gene is TRBV5-4, the J gene TRBJ1-1; 8 nucleotides line up with TRBD1. V was clipped by 4 bases and J by 0 bases; unmatched bases: 5. This CDR3 spans 15 amino acids. The germline V gene encodes CDR1 SGHNT and CDR2 YYREEE (reference sequence). CDR3 coding DNA: TGTGCCAGCAGCCCAGGGGGCTCGGTGAACACTGAAGCTTTCTTT. As protein: CASSPGGSVNTEAFF.

The J gene is TRBJ2-1, the V gene TRBV20-1, with 11 positions matching TRBD2. This CDR3 comprises 15 residues. In germline, CDR1 is DFQATT, CDR2 SNEGSKA (reference sequence). The junction had 13 bases not matched to a gene; V was cut back by 3 bases and J by 12 bases. The CDR3 DNA reads TGCAGTGCTAGTGTTACTAGCGGGGGTCCAGGGGGGCAGTTCTTC. Residues: CSASVTSGGPGGQFF.

V and J are TRBV11-3 and TRBJ2-1; TRBD2 might be the D (7 bases). Trimming cost V 2 bases and J 5 bases, with 13 bases left between them. CDR1 and CDR2 from the germline V gene are SGHNT and YENEEA. This CDR3 region has 15 residues. The CDR3 sequence: CASSLTQGRDNEQFF. The CDR3 bases are TGTGCCAGCAGCTTAACCCAGGGGAGGGACAATGAGCAGTTCTTC. Based on the CDR3 plus reference TRBV11-3 and TRBJ2-1, the full variable domain is EAGVVQSPRYKIIEKKQPVAFWCNPISGHNTLYWYLQNLGQGPELLIRYENEEAVDDSQLPKDRFSAERLKGVDSTLKIQPAELGDSAVYLCASSLTQGRDNEQFFGPGTRLTVL.

This clone occurred once. The chain joins TRBV30 to TRBJ2-2, with TRBD2 matching over 11 bases. The CDR3 loop spans 15 amino acids. Per germline, CDR1 GTSNPN and CDR2 SVGIG (reference sequence). Germline trimming cut 5 bases from V and 5 bases from J; bases unmatched to any gene: 7. CDR3 DNA: TGTGCCTGGGCCCCGGGACTAGCGGTGACCGGGGAGCTGTTTTTT. Its translation is CAWAPGLAVTGELFF.

The V gene is TRBV9, the J gene TRBJ1-2; no clear D. Trimming removed 5 bases from V and 8 bases from J, with 13 bases in between. Germline values: CDR1 SGDLS, CDR2 YYNGEE. The CDR3 runs to 12 residues. The CDR3 bases are TGTGCCAGCAGATACCCTGGCGGAGGCTACACCTTC. It yields the protein CASRYPGGGYTF.

V usage is TRBV7-2 and J usage is TRBJ1-2; possible D gene TRBD1, 5 bases. This CDR3 has 15 residues. The V end was cut by 4 bases, the J end by 4 bases, with 16 bases between. Germline V gene data show CDR1 as SGHTA and CDR2 as FQGNSA. The CDR3 sequence is CASSSTVQAIYGYTF. The CDR3 coding sequence is TGTGCCAGCAGCTCTACCGTACAGGCCATCTATGGCTACACCTTC.

The V and J genes are TRBV3-1 (or the pseudogene TRBV3-2) and TRBJ2-5, with 12 bases aligning to TRBD1. The CDR3 loop spans 15 amino acids. Unmatched junction bases numbered 1, after V lost 0 bases and J lost 5 bases. CDR1 is LGHDT and CDR2 is YNNKEL in the germline V gene (reference sequence). The CDR3 region has the DNA TGTGCCAGCAGCCAAGAGGGACAGGGGGCGGAGACCCAGTACTTC. Amino acids: CASSQEGQGAETQYF.

In this sample, this clone turned up once. The gene calls are TRBV7-9 and TRBJ2-5; TRBD1 matches 7 bases. The junction had 8 bases not matched to a gene; V was cut back by 0 bases and J by 13 bases. This CDR3 is 13 amino acids long. Germline lookup yields CDR1 SEHNR and CDR2 FQNEAQ (reference sequence). This CDR3 is CASSLAGGGDSYF. The CDR3 DNA follows: TGTGCCAGCAGCTTAGCAGGGGGCGGAGATTCGTACTTC.

The chain couples TRBV7-8 to TRBJ2-7; TRBD1 matches 8 bases. CDR3 length: 15 amino acids. The ends lost 5 bases at V and 7 bases at J; junction bases unmatched: 13. Looked up from germline, CDR1 is SGHVS and CDR2 is FQNEAQ. CDR3 DNA sequence: TGTGCCAGCAGCGGAACCGGGACAGGTGAGCGAGAGCAGTACTTC. The encoded protein is CASSGTGTGEREQYF.

The V call is TRBV7-2, the J call TRBJ2-5, with 14 bases lining up with TRBD2. CDR3 length: 17 amino acids. The trim removed 5 bases at V and 5 bases at J, leaving 10 bases unmatched. From germline, CDR1 is SGHTA and CDR2 FQGNSA. CDR3 nucleotide sequence: TGTGCCAGCAGCCGCAGACTAGCGGGGGGGCCTGGGGAGACCCAGTACTTC. Translating gives CASSRRLAGGPGETQYF.

The chain couples TRBV25-1 to TRBJ1-3, with D possibly TRBD1 on 5 matching bases. The length of the CDR3 is 16 residues. With 4 bases removed from V and 4 bases from J, the gap between germline ends came to 17 bases. Germline CDR1 reads MGHDK; CDR2 reads SYGVNS. CDR3 in amino acids: CASSAPFGQPGNTIYF. In DNA, the CDR3 is TGTGCCAGCAGTGCCCCATTCGGACAACCCGGAAACACCATATATTTT.

The chain uses TRBV29-1 and TRBJ1-2, with 10 bases fitting TRBD1. The V segment lost 4 bases and the J segment 4 bases; nucleotides outside the gene matches: 12. The CDR3 is 16 amino acids. Germline CDR1 and CDR2: SQVTM and ANQGSEA. DNA for the CDR3: TGCAGCGTTGGTGCGAGTGACAGGGGGCCGACCTATGGCTACACCTTC. Its translation is CSVGASDRGPTYGYTF.